The rows below give T cell receptor beta chains drawn from one sample of a study of CD8 T cells in Susac syndrome. TCRdb itself ran the immunoSEQ multiplex PCR reads through MiXCR, one entry per CDR3 protein. The table has under 80,000 distinct CDR3 sequences, 85% to 95% seen once. Input material: CD4+ T cells from PBMCs. Receptors were obtained from a human donor with Susac syndrome. Both conserved end residues are part of each CDR3. The D gene is left open where the match is weak. Size values are once, few and many counts, or a class for expanded clones, and some rows have none.

d_gene: TRBD1
len: 14
abundance: -
v_gene: TRBV6-2/TRBV6-3
j_gene: TRBJ2-7
CDR3aa: CASSKQGPGDEQYF
CDR3nt: TGTGCCAGCAGCAAACAGGGGCCTGGGGACGAGCAGTACTTC

d_gene: -
len: 13
abundance: few
v_gene: TRBV11-2
j_gene: TRBJ2-3
CDR3aa: CASSFTRTDTQYF
CDR3nt: TGTGCCAGCAGCTTTACAAGGACAGATACGCAGTATTTT

d_gene: -
len: 18
abundance: once
v_gene: TRBV12-3/TRBV12-4
j_gene: TRBJ1-2
CDR3aa: CASSLGPLQIQYNYGYTF
CDR3nt: TGTGCCAGCAGTTTAGGCCCCCTCCAAATACAGTATAACTATGGCTACACCTTC

d_gene: -
len: 14
abundance: -
v_gene: TRBV5-1
j_gene: TRBJ2-3
CDR3aa: CASSLGTVVANQYF
CDR3nt: TGCGCCAGCAGCTTGGGGACTGTAGTCGCCAATCAGTATTTT

d_gene: -
len: 11
abundance: -
v_gene: TRBV6-1
j_gene: TRBJ1-1
CDR3aa: CASSEGMQAFF
CDR3nt: TGTGCCAGCAGTGAAGGAATGCAAGCTTTCTTT

d_gene: -
len: 13
abundance: -
v_gene: TRBV29-1
j_gene: TRBJ2-5
CDR3aa: CSAGAIPAETQYF
CDR3nt: TGCAGTGCGGGGGCTATCCCAGCAGAGACCCAGTACTTC

d_gene: -
len: 16
abundance: -
v_gene: TRBV6-2/TRBV6-3
j_gene: TRBJ2-3
CDR3aa: CASSYRPGVPTDTQYF
CDR3nt: TGTGCCAGCAGTTACCGGCCCGGGGTACCCACAGATACGCAGTATTTT

d_gene: TRBD1
len: 13
abundance: few
v_gene: TRBV2
j_gene: TRBJ1-2
CDR3aa: CASKPGGSGGYTF
CDR3nt: TGTGCCAGCAAGCCAGGGGGCTCAGGTGGCTACACCTTC

d_gene: TRBD2
len: 18
abundance: few
v_gene: TRBV3-1
j_gene: TRBJ2-5
CDR3aa: CASSQVLAGGPKGETQYF
CDR3nt: TGTGCCAGCAGCCAAGTACTAGCGGGAGGGCCTAAGGGGGAGACCCAGTACTTC

d_gene: -
len: 13
abundance: -
v_gene: TRBV7-9
j_gene: TRBJ2-7
CDR3aa: CASSLGGSNEQYF
CDR3nt: TGTGCCAGCAGCTTAGGGGGTTCCAACGAGCAGTACTTC

d_gene: -
len: 15
abundance: once
v_gene: TRBV2
j_gene: TRBJ1-2
CDR3aa: CASSDGFGGQYGYTF
CDR3nt: TGTGCCAGCAGTGACGGTTTTGGGGGTCAATATGGCTACACCTTC

d_gene: -
len: 17
abundance: -
v_gene: TRBV7-2
j_gene: TRBJ2-3
CDR3aa: CASRLDAVGSGADTQYF
CDR3nt: TGTGCCAGCAGGTTGGACGCGGTGGGATCAGGAGCAGATACGCAGTATTTT

d_gene: -
len: 16
abundance: -
v_gene: TRBV27
j_gene: TRBJ1-6
CDR3aa: CASSRNAVSYNSPLHF
CDR3nt: TGTGCCAGCAGTAGGAATGCAGTCTCCTATAATTCACCCCTCCACTTT

d_gene: -
len: 16
abundance: -
v_gene: TRBV2
j_gene: TRBJ1-2
CDR3aa: CASSELRSPIFTGYTF
CDR3nt: TGTGCCAGCAGTGAATTGAGATCCCCGATCTTCACGGGCTACACCTTC

d_gene: -
len: 12
abundance: -
v_gene: TRBV24-1
j_gene: TRBJ2-1
CDR3aa: CATSDHGREQFF
CDR3nt: TGTGCCACCAGTGACCATGGGCGGGAGCAGTTCTTC

d_gene: -
len: 14
abundance: -
v_gene: TRBV12-3/TRBV12-4
j_gene: TRBJ2-5
CDR3aa: CASSFSGSQETQYF
CDR3nt: TGTGCCAGCAGTTTCAGCGGGTCACAAGAGACCCAGTACTTC

d_gene: TRBD2
len: 17
abundance: -
v_gene: TRBV12-3/TRBV12-4
j_gene: TRBJ2-1
CDR3aa: CASSNTFGTKIYNEQFF
CDR3nt: TGTGCCAGCAGTAACACGTTCGGGACTAAGATCTACAATGAGCAGTTCTTC

d_gene: TRBD1
len: 16
abundance: -
v_gene: TRBV7-9
j_gene: TRBJ2-3
CDR3aa: CASSLGPRGRGDTQYF
CDR3nt: TGTGCCAGCAGCTTAGGCCCCAGGGGGCGGGGAGATACGCAGTATTTT

d_gene: -
len: 13
abundance: -
v_gene: TRBV7-2
j_gene: TRBJ2-5
CDR3aa: CASSNRGEGTQYF
CDR3nt: TGTGCCAGCAGCAATAGGGGGGAGGGGACCCAGTACTTC

d_gene: TRBD2
len: 15
abundance: -
v_gene: TRBV29-1
j_gene: TRBJ2-2
CDR3aa: CSVEGLAGSTGELFF
CDR3nt: TGCAGCGTTGAGGGACTAGCGGGGAGCACCGGGGAGCTGTTTTTT

d_gene: -
len: 14
abundance: -
v_gene: TRBV20-1
j_gene: TRBJ1-1
CDR3aa: CSARELGVGAEAFF
CDR3nt: TGCAGTGCTAGAGAACTAGGAGTCGGCGCTGAAGCTTTCTTT

d_gene: -
len: 16
abundance: -
v_gene: TRBV21-1
j_gene: TRBJ2-1
CDR3aa: CASSKARLAGGFEQFF
CDR3nt: TGTGCCAGCAGCAAAGCTAGGCTAGCGGGAGGGTTTGAGCAGTTCTTC

d_gene: -
len: 15
abundance: -
v_gene: TRBV24-1
j_gene: TRBJ2-7
CDR3aa: CATSEQTHTTYEQYF
CDR3nt: TGTGCCACCAGTGAGCAGACACACACGACCTACGAGCAGTACTTC

d_gene: -
len: 12
abundance: -
v_gene: TRBV29-1
j_gene: TRBJ2-3
CDR3aa: CSVEVVSDTQYF
CDR3nt: TGCAGCGTTGAAGTAGTGTCGGATACGCAGTATTTT

d_gene: -
len: 13
abundance: -
v_gene: TRBV6-5
j_gene: TRBJ1-1
CDR3aa: CASSSRENLEAFF
CDR3nt: TGTGCCAGCAGTTCCCGGGAAAACCTTGAAGCTTTCTTT

d_gene: -
len: 16
abundance: -
v_gene: TRBV7-2
j_gene: TRBJ2-2
CDR3aa: CASSLVGALGTGELFF
CDR3nt: TGTGCCAGCAGCTTAGTTGGGGCGCTGGGCACCGGGGAGCTGTTTTTT

d_gene: -
len: 16
abundance: -
v_gene: TRBV4-2
j_gene: TRBJ2-3
CDR3aa: CASSQDTTGRTDTQYF
CDR3nt: TGTGCCAGCAGCCAAGATACGACAGGGAGGACAGATACGCAGTATTTT

d_gene: -
len: 16
abundance: -
v_gene: TRBV7-2
j_gene: TRBJ2-4
CDR3aa: CASSLSGVLAKNIQYF
CDR3nt: TGTGCCAGCAGCTTATCCGGGGTCCTAGCCAAAAACATTCAGTACTTC

d_gene: -
len: 10
abundance: -
v_gene: TRBV29-1
j_gene: TRBJ1-1
CDR3aa: CSVEQGAAFF
CDR3nt: TGCAGCGTTGAACAGGGAGCGGCTTTCTTT

d_gene: TRBD2
len: 16
abundance: once
v_gene: TRBV4-3
j_gene: TRBJ2-7
CDR3aa: CASSQKRASGVYEQYF
CDR3nt: TGCGCCAGCAGCCAAAAGCGGGCTAGCGGGGTCTACGAGCAGTACTTC